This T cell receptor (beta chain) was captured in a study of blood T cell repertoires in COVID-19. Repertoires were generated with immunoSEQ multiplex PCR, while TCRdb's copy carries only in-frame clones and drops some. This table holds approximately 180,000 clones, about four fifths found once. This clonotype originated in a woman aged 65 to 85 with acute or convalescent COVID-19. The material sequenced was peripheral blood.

This CDR3 reads CASRTGGQPQHF. In DNA form, the CDR3 reads TGTGCCAGCAGGACAGGGGGGCAGCCCCAGCATTTT. The gene calls are TRBV12-3 or TRBV12-4 and TRBJ1-5, with 9 nucleotides matching TRBD1. This CDR3 is built from 12 residues. Trimming cost V 6 bases and J 7 bases; bases outside gene matches: 1.